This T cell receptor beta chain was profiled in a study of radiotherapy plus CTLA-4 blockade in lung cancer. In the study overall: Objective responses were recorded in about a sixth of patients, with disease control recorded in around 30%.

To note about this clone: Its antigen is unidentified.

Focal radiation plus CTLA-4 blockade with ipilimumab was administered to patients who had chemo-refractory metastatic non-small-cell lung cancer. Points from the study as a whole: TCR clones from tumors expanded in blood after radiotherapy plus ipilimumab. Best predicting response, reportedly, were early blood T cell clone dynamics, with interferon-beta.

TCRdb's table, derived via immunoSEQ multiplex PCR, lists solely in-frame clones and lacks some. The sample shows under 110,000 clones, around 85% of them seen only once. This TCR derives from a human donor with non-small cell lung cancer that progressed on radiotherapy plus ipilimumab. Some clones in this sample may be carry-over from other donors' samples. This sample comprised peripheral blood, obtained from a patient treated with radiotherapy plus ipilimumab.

Here the CDR3 reads CASSFGQLQNYEQYF. The CDR3 DNA reads TGTGCCAGCAGCTTTGGACAGCTCCAGAACTACGAGCAGTACTTC. V gene TRBV7-2 combines with J gene TRBJ2-7; a weak D match, TRBD1 (6 bases). Per germline, CDR1 SGHTA and CDR2 FQGNSA. This CDR3 has 15 amino acids. The V gene lost 3 bases and the J gene lost 3 bases, with 15 bases spanning the gap. The full variable domain, its missing parts supplied by reference TRBV7-2 and TRBJ2-7, is GAGVSQSPSNKVTEKGKDVELRCDPISGHTALYWYRQSLGQGLEFLIYFQGNSAPDKSGLPSDRFSAERTGGSVSTLTIQRTQQEDSAVYLCASSFGQLQNYEQYFGPGTRLTVT.